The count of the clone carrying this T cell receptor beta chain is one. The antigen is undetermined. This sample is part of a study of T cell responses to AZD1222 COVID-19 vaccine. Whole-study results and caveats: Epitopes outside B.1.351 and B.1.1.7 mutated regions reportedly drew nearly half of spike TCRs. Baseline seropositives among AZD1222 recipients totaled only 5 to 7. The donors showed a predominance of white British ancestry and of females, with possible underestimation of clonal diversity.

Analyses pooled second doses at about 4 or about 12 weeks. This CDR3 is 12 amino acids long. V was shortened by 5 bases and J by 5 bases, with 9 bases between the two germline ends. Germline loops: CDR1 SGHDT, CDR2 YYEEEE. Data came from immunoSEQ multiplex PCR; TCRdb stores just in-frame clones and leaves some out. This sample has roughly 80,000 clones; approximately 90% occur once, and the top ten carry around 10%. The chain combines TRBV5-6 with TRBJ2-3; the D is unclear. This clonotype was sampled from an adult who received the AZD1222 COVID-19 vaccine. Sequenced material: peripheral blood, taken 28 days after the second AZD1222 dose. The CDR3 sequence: CASRATVDTQYF. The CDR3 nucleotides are TGTGCCAGCAGGGCGACGGTAGATACGCAGTATTTT.